This T cell receptor (beta chain) is drawn from a study of blood T cell repertoires in COVID-19. Study overall: Collection of acute and convalescent COVID-19 samples took place in the United States, Italy and Spain.

Profiling relied on immunoSEQ multiplex PCR, and the TCRdb table lists in-frame clones only, not all of them. Found here are 200,000 to 250,000 clones, 84% of them singletons; the top ten hold over 6%. The CDR3 contains 15 residues. Germline CDR1 and CDR2: MGHRA and YSYEKL. Losses at the gene ends were 1 base for V and 4 bases for J; bases not matched to a gene: 1. The chain carries TRBV4-1 and TRBJ2-2; 9 nucleotides line up with TRBD1. This clonotype originated in an elderly woman with COVID-19, enrolled during active disease. Sequencing was carried out using peripheral blood. CDR3 in DNA: TGCGCCAGCAGCCAAGTACAGGGGGCCACCGGGGAGCTGTTTTTT. Translation: CASSQVQGATGELFF.